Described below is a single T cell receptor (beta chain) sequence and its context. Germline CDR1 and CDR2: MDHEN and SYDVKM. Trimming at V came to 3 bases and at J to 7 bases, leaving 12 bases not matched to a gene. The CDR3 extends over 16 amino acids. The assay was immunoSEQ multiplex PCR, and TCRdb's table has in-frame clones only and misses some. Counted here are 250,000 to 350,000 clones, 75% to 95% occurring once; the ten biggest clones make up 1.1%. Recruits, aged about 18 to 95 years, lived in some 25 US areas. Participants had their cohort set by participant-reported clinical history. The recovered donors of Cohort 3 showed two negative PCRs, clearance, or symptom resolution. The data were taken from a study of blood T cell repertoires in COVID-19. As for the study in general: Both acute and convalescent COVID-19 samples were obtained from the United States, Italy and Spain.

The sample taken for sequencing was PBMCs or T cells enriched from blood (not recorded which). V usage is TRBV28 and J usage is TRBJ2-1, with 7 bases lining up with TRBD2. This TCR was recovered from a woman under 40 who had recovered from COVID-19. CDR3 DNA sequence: TGTGCCAGCAGTTTCCCCGGGGGGAGGGCCAAAAATGAGCAGTTCTTC. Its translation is CASSFPGGRAKNEQFF.